What follows are 20 T cell receptor beta chains derived from one specimen sequenced in a study of identical twins. Via MiXCR, TCRdb re-called the 5' RACE reads, giving one row per CDR3 protein. The repertoire holds 1.5 million to 2 million distinct CDR3 sequences, with around a third as singletons. The source material was cord blood. The receptors here all came from a newborn girl in good health.

V is TRBV7-2 and J is TRBJ1-1; no definite D call. This CDR3 contains 14 residues. V was clipped by 5 bases and J by 1 base, with 11 bases between them. Germline lookup yields CDR1 SGHTA and CDR2 FQGNSA. The CDR3 loop is CASSLTWKNTEAFF. The CDR3 DNA reads as TGTGCCAGCAGCCTCACCTGGAAGAACACTGAAGCTTTCTTT.

This clonotype was observed a few times. The chain's CDR3 is CASSSAWAAYGYTF. In DNA form, the CDR3 reads TGTGCCAGCAGCTCGGCTTGGGCGGCCTATGGCTACACCTTC. The chain has TRBV7-2 and TRBJ1-2, with no clear D. The germline gives CDR1 SGHTA, CDR2 FQGNSA. The CDR3 contains 14 residues. V lost 4 bases and J 4 bases, leaving 13 bases between the germline ends.

This clonotype has a single count. The rearrangement uses TRBV28 and TRBJ2-2, with TRBD1 as a possible D gene (5 bases). Trimming pared 3 bases from V and 4 bases from J, leaving 12 bases between. The CDR3 has 15 amino acids. CDR1 and CDR2 (germline): MDHEN, SYDVKM. DNA for the CDR3: TGTGCCAGCAGTTTTGTTTACAGGCCCACCGGGGAGCTGTTTTTT. Protein sequence: CASSFVYRPTGELFF.

In the case of this clonotype: Compared with germline, one end of the junction differs, possibly owing to a read error. The rearrangement joins TRBV11-3 to TRBJ2-3; D call uncertain. Per the germline V gene, CDR1 is SGHNT and CDR2 is YENEEA. The CDR3 has 16 amino acids. The CDR3 spells CASSLGRSMGTDAQYF. CDR3 nucleotides: TGTGCCAGCAGCTTAGGACGGAGTATGGGCACAGATGCGCAGTATTTT.

The chain carries TRBV3-1 and TRBJ2-2; 13 nucleotides match TRBD2. The ends lost 4 bases at V and 9 bases at J; junction bases unmatched: 11. The germline V gene encodes CDR1 LGHDT and CDR2 YNNKEL (reference sequence). The length of the CDR3 is 17 residues. CDR3 amino acids: CASSPTGLAGPPRELFF. CDR3 DNA: TGTGCCAGCAGCCCAACGGGACTAGCGGGGCCTCCACGGGAGCTGTTTTTT.

This clonotype was found once. The genes are TRBV19 and TRBJ2-7; no reliable D call. Germline V gene sequence: CDR1 LNHDA, CDR2 SQIVND (reference sequence). The CDR3 totals 15 residues. Trimming stripped 1 base from V and 2 bases from J, with 12 bases between. CDR3 sequence reads: CASSIGANDPYEQYF. The CDR3 nucleotides are TGTGCCAGTAGTATAGGGGCTAACGACCCCTACGAGCAGTACTTC. Based on the CDR3 plus reference TRBV19 and TRBJ2-7, the full variable domain is DGGITQSPKYLFRKEGQNVTLSCEQNLNHDAMYWYRQDPGQGLRLIYYSQIVNDFQKGDIAEGYSVSREKKESFPLTVTSAQKNPTAFYLCASSIGANDPYEQYFGPGTRLTVT.

This clonotype was detected a few times. The chain recombines TRBV3-1 with TRBJ1-4, with D perhaps matching TRBD1 (6 bases). The CDR3 length is 15 residues. Germline V gives CDR1 LGHDT, CDR2 YNNKEL (reference sequence). The germline V and J ends were trimmed by 4 bases and 8 bases, with 17 bases remaining between them. Here the CDR3 DNA reads TGTGCCAGCAGCCTCCGGGACATCGGGACCGAAAAACTGTTTTTT. It specifies CASSLRDIGTEKLFF. Based on the CDR3 plus reference TRBV3-1 and TRBJ1-4, the full variable domain is DTAVSQTPKYLVTQMGNDKSIKCEQNLGHDTMYWYKQDSKKFLKIMFSYNNKELIINETVPNRFSPKSPDKAHLNLHINSLELGDSAVYFCASSLRDIGTEKLFFGSGTQLSVL.

This clonotype was recorded many times. CDR3 in DNA: TGCGCCAGCAGCTTGTCCCCCCAAGAGACCCAGTACTTC. Protein sequence: CASSLSPQETQYF. V is TRBV5-1 and J is TRBJ2-5; D unclear. CDR3 length equals 13 residues. V lost 1 base, J lost 1 base, and 5 bases lay in between. Germline CDR1 reads SGHRS; CDR2 reads YFSETQ.

This clonotype was seen more than once but under ten times. This chain uses TRBV9 with TRBJ2-1; 12 bases fit TRBD2. This CDR3 region has 16 residues. The V gene end was trimmed by 4 bases and the J gene end by 4 bases; junction bases not matched to a gene: 6. The V gene's germline CDR1 is SGDLS and CDR2 YYNGEE. The CDR3 region is CASSFQTSGGYNEQFF. CDR3 nucleotide sequence: TGTGCCAGCAGCTTCCAGACTAGCGGGGGATACAATGAGCAGTTCTTC.

CDR3 amino acids: CASSKDRGRVKLFF. CDR3 nucleotide sequence: TGTGCCAGCAGCAAAGACAGGGGCAGGGTAAAACTGTTTTTT. V usage is TRBV6-5 and J usage is TRBJ1-4, with 8 bases fitting TRBD1. Germline values: CDR1 MNHEY, CDR2 SVGAGI. This CDR3 region has 14 residues. With V trimmed by 6 bases and J by 10 bases, 10 bases remained unmatched.

Comments on this clonotype: Just one base apart from a much larger clone, this may be a read error. This chain uses TRBV7-6 with TRBJ2-1; 7 nucleotides match TRBD2. V lost 6 bases and J lost 13; bases outside the gene matches: 15. The CDR3 loop spans 14 amino acids. Germline CDR1 SGHVS, CDR2 FNYEAQ. For the CDR3, the DNA is TGTGCCAGCAGTCCGAGGCTAGCGGAAGAGACCCAGTTCTTC. Translating gives CASSPRLAEETQFF.

The chain has TRBV7-2 and TRBJ2-7; 11 bases are shared with TRBD2. V lost 7 bases, J lost 6 bases, and 5 bases stayed unmatched. Germline CDR1 and CDR2: SGHTA and FQGNSA. This CDR3 is built from 13 residues. The CDR3 DNA sequence: TGTGCCAGCACCTTTGGGACTAGCGGCGAGCAGTACTTC. It codes for CASTFGTSGEQYF. The entire variable domain, with the rest obtained from reference TRBV7-2 and TRBJ2-7, is as follows: GAGVSQSPSNKVTEKGKDVELRCDPISGHTALYWYRQSLGQGLEFLIYFQGNSAPDKSGLPSDRFSAERTGGSVSTLTIQRTQQEDSAVYLCASTFGTSGEQYFGPGTRLTVT.

This chain uses TRBV11-1 with TRBJ1-1; 11 bases are a match to TRBD1. CDR3 size: 15 residues. The germline V gene encodes CDR1 SGHAT and CDR2 FQDESV (reference sequence). After removal of 5 bases from V and 4 bases from J, the junction contained 6 bases not matched to a gene. CDR3 DNA: TGTGCCAGCAGCCCCGGGACAGGGGGTATCACTGAAGCTTTCTTT. It specifies CASSPGTGGITEAFF.

This clonotype was recorded a few times. J is TRBJ2-7 and V is TRBV7-8; the D is unclear. Deletions cut 5 bases from V and 4 bases from J, with 15 bases between. Germline V gene sequence: CDR1 SGHVS, CDR2 FQNEAQ. The CDR3 spans 14 residues. CDR3 residues: CASSPPPGVYEQYF. CDR3 bases: TGTGCCAGCAGCCCTCCCCCTGGGGTTTACGAGCAGTACTTC.

This clonotype has only a few counts. The gene calls are TRBV3-1 and TRBJ1-4; D uncertain. Per the germline V gene, CDR1 is LGHDT and CDR2 is YNNKEL (reference sequence). This CDR3 contains 16 residues. V was clipped by 4 bases and J by 0 bases, with 12 bases between them. CDR3 protein: CASSRGEFATNEKLFF. The CDR3 DNA follows: TGTGCCAGCAGCCGCGGCGAGTTTGCAACTAATGAAAAACTGTTTTTT.

The chain uses TRBV6-1 and TRBJ2-4; D ambiguous. The CDR3 extends over 12 amino acids. V was clipped by 8 bases and J by 13 bases, with 18 bases between them. CDR1 is MNHNS and CDR2 is SASEGT in the germline V gene. In nucleotides, the CDR3 is TGTGCCAGCTCCGGGTCGAACAATGAGCAGTACTTC. This codes for CASSGSNNEQYF.

This clonotype was seen a few times. V is TRBV12-3 or TRBV12-4 and J is TRBJ1-3; no clear D. This CDR3 has 12 residues. V was pared by 7 bases and J by 4 bases, with 8 bases between. The CDR3 loop reads CASTKGGNTIYF. In DNA form, the CDR3 reads TGTGCCAGCACCAAGGGAGGAAACACCATATATTTT.

This clonotype was seen a few times. This rearrangement joins TRBV12-5 to TRBJ2-1; D might be TRBD2 (7 bases). This CDR3 has 18 residues. The germline V gene has CDR1 LGHNT and CDR2 FRNRAP. V was shortened by 0 bases and J by 0 bases, with 15 bases between the two germline ends. The chain's CDR3 is CASGLVLGGPVSYNEQFF. CDR3 in DNA: TGTGCTAGTGGTTTGGTACTGGGGGGGCCCGTCTCCTACAATGAGCAGTTCTTC. Complete variable domain (other parts from reference TRBV12-5 and TRBJ2-1): DARVTQTPRHKVTEMGQEVTMRCQPILGHNTVFWYRQTMMQGLELLAYFRNRAPLDDSGMPKDRFSAEMPDATLATLKIQPSEPRDSAVYFCASGLVLGGPVSYNEQFFGPGTRLTVL.

The rearrangement uses TRBV6-5 and TRBJ2-5, with 9 bases aligning to TRBD2. Germline CDR1 MNHEY, CDR2 SVGAGI. V lost 4 bases and J lost 5; bases outside the gene matches: 8. The length of the CDR3 is 15 residues. CDR3 coding DNA: TGTGCCAGCAGTTCGAGCGGGAGGTCTTTTGAGACCCAGTACTTC. It is translated as CASSSSGRSFETQYF.

This clonotype was seen a few times. The gene calls are TRBV7-9 and TRBJ1-5; D unclear. Germline-derived CDR1 and CDR2 are SEHNR and FQNEAQ (reference sequence). CDR3 size: 12 residues. The V and J ends lost 8 bases and 3 bases respectively, with 8 bases between them. In DNA form, the CDR3 reads TGTGCCAGCGCGACCCTCAATCAGCCCCAGCATTTT. Encoded protein: CASATLNQPQHF.